A single sample gave rise to the 16 T cell receptor beta chains below, sequenced in a study of control samples from healthy donors and cancer patients (dated by TCRdb to about 2020). Libraries were constructed by the immunoSEQ multiplex PCR assay. Imported from immuneACCESS, the table was reduced by TCRdb to in-frame sequences with V and J called. These copies leave out some clones; in studies compared against another copy, an unresolved V gene accounts for under half, and the cause of the remainder is not known. Counted in this sample were 95,000 to 100,000 clones; 85% to 90% of them appeared once. About 7.8% of the sample goes to the ten largest clones. Sequencing was performed on blood. These receptor sequences come from a young man in good health.

This chain joins TRBV27 and TRBJ2-5; 9 nucleotides align to TRBD1. Germline V gene lookup returns CDR1 MNHEY and CDR2 SMNVEV (reference sequence). V was pared by 6 bases and J by 5 bases, with 4 bases of the junction left unmatched. The CDR3 has 13 residues. This CDR3 reads CASRRQGEETQYF. CDR3 coding DNA: TGTGCCAGCAGGAGACAGGGGGAGGAGACCCAGTACTTC.

The chain has TRBV29-1 and TRBJ2-3, with D perhaps assigned TRBD1 or TRBD2 (5 bases each). This CDR3 has 13 amino acids. V was trimmed by 7 bases and J by 0 bases, leaving 11 bases between them. Germline assignment: CDR1 SQVTM and CDR2 ANQGSEA. The CDR3 here is CSAAGSSTDTQYF. CDR3 DNA: TGCAGCGCCGCAGGGAGTAGCACAGATACGCAGTATTTT.

This clone was picked up one time. V is TRBV7-8 and J is TRBJ1-5; perhaps TRBD1 as D (5 bases). The ends were cut back, 8 bases at V and 6 bases at J, with 8 bases in the middle. CDR3 length equals 11 residues. Germline values: CDR1 SGHVS, CDR2 FQNEAQ. The CDR3, as DNA: TGTGCCAGCGGGGGAGGTCAGCCCCAGCATTTT. Amino acids: CASGGGQPQHF.

The rearrangement uses TRBV5-1 and TRBJ2-1, with a tentative D call TRBD1 (5 bases). V was pared by 0 bases and J by 5 bases, with 9 bases between. Germline CDR1 and CDR2: SGHRS and YFSETQ. The CDR3 has 14 residues. The CDR3 bases are TGCGCCAGCAGCTTGGGACAGAAGCACAATGAGCAGTTCTTC. Encoded protein: CASSLGQKHNEQFF.

V is TRBV18 and J is TRBJ1-1, with D perhaps TRBD1 (6 bases). The CDR3 has 15 amino acids. The V end was cut by 2 bases, the J end by 3 bases, with 13 bases between. Per the germline V gene, CDR1 is KGHSH and CDR2 is LQKENI. The chain's CDR3 is CASSPVTGGHTEAFF. Here the CDR3 DNA reads TGTGCCAGCTCACCAGTTACCGGGGGCCACACTGAAGCTTTCTTT.

J is TRBJ1-1 and V is TRBV21-1; TRBD1, as called in the table, went unchecked against the DNA. TRBV21-1 is a pseudogene locus. This CDR3 is 16 amino acids long. CDR3 in amino acids: CASSKEWPPLNTEAFF. For the CDR3, the DNA is TGTGCCAGCAGCAAAGAGTGGCCTCCTCTGAACACTGAAGCTTTCTTT.

J is TRBJ2-2 and V is TRBV6-2 or TRBV6-3; the D is unclear. This CDR3 contains 17 residues. V lost 2 bases and J 6 bases, leaving 19 bases between the germline ends. Germline loops: CDR1 MNHEY, CDR2 SVGEGT. The CDR3 loop is CASSYPQTGSGPGELFF. The CDR3 bases are TGTGCCAGCAGTTACCCCCAGACGGGCTCCGGACCCGGGGAGCTGTTTTTT.

This chain joins TRBV6-5 and TRBJ1-1; 8 bases fit TRBD1. The V gene end was trimmed by 7 bases and the J gene end by 1 base; junction bases not matched to a gene: 5. Germline CDR1 reads MNHEY; CDR2 reads SVGAGI. The CDR3 spans 14 residues. CDR3 protein: CASTWTGRNTEAFF. The CDR3 nucleotides are TGTGCCAGCACCTGGACAGGGAGGAACACTGAAGCTTTCTTT.

About this clone itself: One end of the junction fails to match germline, which may point to a read error. The CDR3 sequence: CASSEESGNTIYF. The CDR3 region has the DNA TGTGCCAGCAGCGAAGAATCTGGAAACACCATATATTTT. This rearrangement joins TRBV6-1 to TRBJ1-3; the D is unclear. Germline V lookup: CDR1 MNHNS, CDR2 SASEGT. The CDR3 has 13 amino acids.

The chain is built from TRBV9 and TRBJ2-1, with D perhaps TRBD2 (5 bases). This CDR3 is 13 amino acids long. CDR1 SGDLS and CDR2 YYNGEE come from the germline V gene. V was clipped by 2 bases and J by 10 bases, with 13 bases between them. CDR3 DNA sequence: TGTGCCAGCAGCGTTGGTTTAAGGGAGGAGCAGTTCTTC. The encoded protein is CASSVGLREEQFF. Combining the CDR3 with reference TRBV9 and TRBJ2-1 gives the whole variable domain DSGVTQTPKHLITATGQRVTLRCSPRSGDLSVYWYQQSLDQGLQFLIQYYNGEERAKGNILERFSAQQFPDLHSELNLSSLELGDSALYFCASSVGLREEQFFGPGTRLTVL.

To note about this clone: One junction end does not reproduce the germline sequence, and a read error may be involved. This chain joins TRBV5-1 and TRBJ1-2; perhaps TRBD1 as D (5 bases). The CDR3 sequence is 14 residues long. The germline gives CDR1 SGHRS, CDR2 YFSETQ. CDR3 nucleotides: TGCGCCAGCAGCTTCTATCAACAGGACGATGGGTACACCTTC. This translates into CASSFYQQDDGYTF.

This chain links TRBV6-5 with TRBJ2-7, with D possibly matching TRBD2 (5 bases). CDR3 length equals 13 residues. Germline CDR1 is MNHEY and CDR2 is SVGAGI. The V and J ends lost 5 bases and 4 bases respectively, with 12 bases between them. The CDR3 loop is CASSRSSGYEQYV. DNA of the CDR3: TGTGCCAGCAGTCGGAGCAGCGGTTACGAGCAGTACGTC.

This chain links TRBV7-9 with TRBJ1-5, with a weak D call TRBD1 (6 bases). Germline V lookup: CDR1 SEHNR, CDR2 FQNEAQ (reference sequence). There are 13 residues in the CDR3. Trimming took off 5 bases at V and 4 bases at J, with 9 bases between the two ends. CDR3 protein: CASSTTGNQPQHF. The CDR3 region has the DNA TGTGCCAGCAGCACCACAGGGAATCAGCCCCAGCATTTT.

This sequence joins TRBV6-1 and TRBJ2-3; perhaps D is TRBD1 or TRBD2 (7 bases each). The CDR3 contains 17 residues. Trimming left V 4 bases short and J 1 base short, with 18 bases between. Germline V gene lookup returns CDR1 MNHNS and CDR2 SASEGT. The CDR3 sequence is CASSVLLQGGGTDTQYF. CDR3 coding DNA: TGTGCCAGCAGTGTATTACTTCAGGGGGGGGGCACAGATACGCAGTATTTT.

CDR3 amino acids: CAIWDRGHNEQFF. CDR3 coding DNA: TGCGCCATCTGGGACAGGGGGCACAATGAGCAGTTCTTC. The V call is TRBV10-2, the J call TRBJ2-1; 12 bases are a match to TRBD1. Unmatched junction bases numbered 3, after V lost 10 bases and J lost 5 bases. The germline V gene has CDR1 WSHSY and CDR2 SAAADI. This CDR3 region has 13 residues.

The chain carries TRBV28 and TRBJ1-4; maybe TRBD1 (5 bases). V was clipped by 2 bases and J by 8 bases, with 9 bases between them. The CDR3 totals 13 residues. Germline V gene data show CDR1 as MDHEN and CDR2 as SYDVKM. Written as DNA, the CDR3 is TGTGCCAGCAGTTTACCCGGGGCCGAAAAACTGTTTTTT. Encoded protein: CASSLPGAEKLFF.